This TCR beta chain was captured in a study of CD8 T cells in ankylosing spondylitis. This clonotype was picked up a small number of times. The target antigen is unknown. V lost 1 base to trimming and J lost 6 bases; unmatched junction nucleotides: 10. CDR1 MGHDK and CDR2 SYGVNS come from the germline V gene. The CDR3 covers 16 residues. Study-wide points: Roughly eight highly homologous variants made up a TCR beta motif that seemed to typify ankylosing spondylitis blood. Certain motif variants had earlier appeared in reactive arthritis synovial fluid and blood. Peripheral blood samples showed relatively rare disease-linked clones, and these clones were CD8+. Within matched ankylosing spondylitis synovial fluid, disease-linked clones were reportedly significantly enriched.

By quantitative 5'-RACE with molecular barcodes, the TCR beta libraries were made. Via MiXCR, TCRdb re-called the 5' RACE reads, giving one row per CDR3 protein. The repertoire holds about 90,000 distinct CDR3 sequences, roughly 9% seen once, with 30% in the top ten. The receptor was derived from a male donor with ankylosing spondylitis. Sequencing was done on a sample of blood, either unsorted or a sorted T cell fraction (not recorded which). The V and J genes are TRBV25-1 and TRBJ1-1; 8 bases agree with TRBD1. The CDR3 is CASSEWQGAGGSEAFF. DNA of the CDR3: TGTGCCAGCAGTGAATGGCAGGGGGCGGGTGGCTCTGAAGCTTTCTTT.